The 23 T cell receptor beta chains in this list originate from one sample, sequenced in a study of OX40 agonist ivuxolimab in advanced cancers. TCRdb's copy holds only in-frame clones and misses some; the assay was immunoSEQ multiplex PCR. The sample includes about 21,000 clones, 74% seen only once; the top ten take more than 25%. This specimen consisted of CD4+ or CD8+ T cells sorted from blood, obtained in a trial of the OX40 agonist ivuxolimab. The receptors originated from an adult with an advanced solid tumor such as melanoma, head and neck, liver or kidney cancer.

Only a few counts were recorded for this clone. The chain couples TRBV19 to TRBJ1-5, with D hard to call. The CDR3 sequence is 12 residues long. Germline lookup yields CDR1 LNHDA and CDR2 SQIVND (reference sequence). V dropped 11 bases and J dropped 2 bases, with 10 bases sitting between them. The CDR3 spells CASRLGNQPQHF. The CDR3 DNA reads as TGTGCCTCTCGACTTGGCAATCAGCCCCAGCATTTT.

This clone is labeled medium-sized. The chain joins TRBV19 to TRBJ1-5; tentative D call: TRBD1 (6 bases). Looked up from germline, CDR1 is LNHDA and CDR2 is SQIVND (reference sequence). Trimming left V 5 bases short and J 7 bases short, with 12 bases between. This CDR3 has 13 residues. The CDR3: CASSWTEGQPQHF. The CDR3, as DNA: TGTGCCAGTAGTTGGACAGAGGGCCAGCCCCAGCATTTT.

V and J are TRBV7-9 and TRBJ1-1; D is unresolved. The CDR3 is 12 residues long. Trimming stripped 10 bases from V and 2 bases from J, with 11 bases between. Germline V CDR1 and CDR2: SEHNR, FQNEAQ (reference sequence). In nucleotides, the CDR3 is TGTGCCACCTCGGACCTAAACACTGAAGCTTTCTTT. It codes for CATSDLNTEAFF.

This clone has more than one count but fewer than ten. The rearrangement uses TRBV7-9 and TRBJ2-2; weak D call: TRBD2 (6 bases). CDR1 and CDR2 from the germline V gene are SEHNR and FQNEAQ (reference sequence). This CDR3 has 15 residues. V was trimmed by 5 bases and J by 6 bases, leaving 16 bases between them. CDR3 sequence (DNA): TGTGCCAGCAGCCAGGCTGCACGGGGGTCCGGGGAGCTGTTTTTT. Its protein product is CASSQAARGSGELFF.

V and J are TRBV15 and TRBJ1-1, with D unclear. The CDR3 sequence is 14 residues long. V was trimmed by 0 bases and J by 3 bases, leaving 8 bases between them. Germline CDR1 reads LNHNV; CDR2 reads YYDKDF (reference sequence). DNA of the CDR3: TGTGCCACCAGCAGAGATAAAGCCGACACTGAAGCTTTCTTT. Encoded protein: CATSRDKADTEAFF.

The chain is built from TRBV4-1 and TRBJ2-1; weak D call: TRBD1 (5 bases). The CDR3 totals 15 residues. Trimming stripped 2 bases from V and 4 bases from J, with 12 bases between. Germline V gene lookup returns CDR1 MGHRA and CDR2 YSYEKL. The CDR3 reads CASSQYRTAYNEQFF. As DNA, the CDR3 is TGCGCCAGCAGCCAATACAGGACCGCGTACAATGAGCAGTTCTTC.

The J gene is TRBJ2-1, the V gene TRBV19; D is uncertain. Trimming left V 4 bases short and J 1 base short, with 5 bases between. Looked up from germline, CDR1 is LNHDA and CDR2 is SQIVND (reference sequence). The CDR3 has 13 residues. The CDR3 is CASSKTSYNEQFF. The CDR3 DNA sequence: TGTGCCAGTAGTAAAACGTCCTACAATGAGCAGTTCTTC.

This CDR3 reads CASSPSPAGRNSPLHF. The CDR3 DNA sequence: TGTGCCAGCAGCCCGAGTCCGGCGGGCCGTAATTCACCCCTCCACTTT. The chain combines TRBV14 with TRBJ1-6; D is undetermined. The CDR3 loop spans 16 amino acids. Germline CDR1 and CDR2: SGHDN and FVKESK. The V gene lost 4 bases and the J gene lost 6 bases, with 16 bases spanning the gap. Drawing the rest from reference TRBV14 and TRBJ1-6, the complete variable domain is EAGVTQFPSHSVIEKGQTVTLRCDPISGHDNLYWYRRVMGKEIKFLLHFVKESKQDESGMPNNRFLAERTGGTYSTLKVQPAELEDSGVYFCASSPSPAGRNSPLHFGNGTRLTVT.

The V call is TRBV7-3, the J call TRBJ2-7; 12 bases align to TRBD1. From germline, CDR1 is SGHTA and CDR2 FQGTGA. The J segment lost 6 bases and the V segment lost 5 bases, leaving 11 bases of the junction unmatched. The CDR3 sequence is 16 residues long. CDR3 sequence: CASSESGDRGLSEQYF. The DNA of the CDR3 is TGTGCCAGCAGCGAGAGCGGGGACAGGGGGCTCTCCGAGCAGTACTTC.

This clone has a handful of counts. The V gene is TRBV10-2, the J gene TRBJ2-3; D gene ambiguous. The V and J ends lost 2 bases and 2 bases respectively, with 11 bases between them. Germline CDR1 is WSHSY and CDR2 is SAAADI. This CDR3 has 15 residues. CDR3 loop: CASSEIPATTDTQYF. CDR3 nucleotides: TGCGCCAGCAGTGAGATTCCGGCTACCACAGATACGCAGTATTTT.

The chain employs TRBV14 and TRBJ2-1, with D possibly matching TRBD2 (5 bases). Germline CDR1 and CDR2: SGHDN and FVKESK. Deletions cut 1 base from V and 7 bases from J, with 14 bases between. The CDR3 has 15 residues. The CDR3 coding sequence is TGTGCCAGCAGCCAAGTGTCTAGCTTCACGAATGAGCAGTTCTTC. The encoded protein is CASSQVSSFTNEQFF.

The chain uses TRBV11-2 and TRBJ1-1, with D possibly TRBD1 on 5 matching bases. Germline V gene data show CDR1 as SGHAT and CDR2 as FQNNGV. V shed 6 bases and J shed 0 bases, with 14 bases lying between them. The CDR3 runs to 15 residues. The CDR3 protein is CASSPQGGVNTEAFF. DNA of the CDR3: TGTGCCAGCAGTCCCCAGGGAGGGGTGAACACTGAAGCTTTCTTT.

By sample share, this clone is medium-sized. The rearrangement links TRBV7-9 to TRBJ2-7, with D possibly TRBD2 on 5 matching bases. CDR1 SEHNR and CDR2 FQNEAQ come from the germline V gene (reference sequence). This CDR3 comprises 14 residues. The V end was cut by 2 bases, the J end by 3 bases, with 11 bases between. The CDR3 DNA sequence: TGTGCCAGCAGCTTAAGCGGACGGAACTACGAGCAGTACTTC. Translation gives CASSLSGRNYEQYF.

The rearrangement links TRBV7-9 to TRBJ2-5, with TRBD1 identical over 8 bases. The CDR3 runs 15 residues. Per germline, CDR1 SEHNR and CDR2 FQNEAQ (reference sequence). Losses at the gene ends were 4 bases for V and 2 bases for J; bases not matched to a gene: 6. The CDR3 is CASSWTGQNQETQYF. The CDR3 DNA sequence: TGTGCCAGCAGCTGGACAGGGCAAAATCAAGAGACCCAGTACTTC.

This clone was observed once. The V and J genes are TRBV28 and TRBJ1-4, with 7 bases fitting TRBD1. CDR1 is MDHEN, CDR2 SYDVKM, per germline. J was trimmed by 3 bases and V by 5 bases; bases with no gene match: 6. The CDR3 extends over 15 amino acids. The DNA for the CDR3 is TGTGCCAGCAGTGTCAGACAGGGCCCTAATGAAAAACTGTTTTTT. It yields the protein CASSVRQGPNEKLFF.

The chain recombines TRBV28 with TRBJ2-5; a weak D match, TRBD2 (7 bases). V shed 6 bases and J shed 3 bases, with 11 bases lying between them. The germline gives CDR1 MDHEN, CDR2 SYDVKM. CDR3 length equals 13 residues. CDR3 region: CASSEGGEETQYF. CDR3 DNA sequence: TGTGCCAGCAGCGAGGGGGGGGAAGAGACCCAGTACTTC.

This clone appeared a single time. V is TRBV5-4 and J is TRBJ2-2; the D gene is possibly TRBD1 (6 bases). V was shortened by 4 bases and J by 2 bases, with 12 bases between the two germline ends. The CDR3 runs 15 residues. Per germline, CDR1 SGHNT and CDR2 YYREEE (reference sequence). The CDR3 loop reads CASSILQGNTGELFF. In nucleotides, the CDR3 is TGTGCCAGCAGCATACTACAGGGAAACACCGGGGAGCTGTTTTTT.

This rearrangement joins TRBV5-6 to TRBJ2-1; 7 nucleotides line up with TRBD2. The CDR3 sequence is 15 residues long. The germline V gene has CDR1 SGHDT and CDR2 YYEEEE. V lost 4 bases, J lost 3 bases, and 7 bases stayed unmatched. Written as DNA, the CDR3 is TGTGCCAGCAGCCCGGCGGGGGTTCTCTACAATGAGCAGTTCTTC. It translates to CASSPAGVLYNEQFF.

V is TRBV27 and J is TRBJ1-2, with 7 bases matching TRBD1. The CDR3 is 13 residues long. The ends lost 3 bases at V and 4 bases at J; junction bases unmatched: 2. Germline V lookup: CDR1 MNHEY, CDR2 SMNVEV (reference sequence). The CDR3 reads CASSFQGGYGYTF. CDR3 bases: TGTGCCAGCAGTTTTCAGGGGGGCTATGGCTACACCTTC.

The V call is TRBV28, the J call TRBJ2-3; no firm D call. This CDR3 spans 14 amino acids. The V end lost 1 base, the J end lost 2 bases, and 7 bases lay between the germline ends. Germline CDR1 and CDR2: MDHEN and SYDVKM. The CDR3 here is CASSLYLLTDTQYF. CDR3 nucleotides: TGTGCCAGCAGTTTATACCTGCTCACAGATACGCAGTATTTT.

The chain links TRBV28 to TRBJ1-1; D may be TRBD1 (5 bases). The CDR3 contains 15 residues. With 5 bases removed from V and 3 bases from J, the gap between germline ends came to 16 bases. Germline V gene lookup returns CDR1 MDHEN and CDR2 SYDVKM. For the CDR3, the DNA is TGTGCCAGCAGTCTCTGGGGCGGGAAGGACACTGAAGCTTTCTTT. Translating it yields CASSLWGGKDTEAFF.

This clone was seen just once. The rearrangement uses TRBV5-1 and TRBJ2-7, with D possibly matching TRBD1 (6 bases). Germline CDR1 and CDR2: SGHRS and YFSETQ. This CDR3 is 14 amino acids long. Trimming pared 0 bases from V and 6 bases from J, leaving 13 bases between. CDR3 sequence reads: CASSLVQGSGEQYF. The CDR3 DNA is TGCGCCAGCAGCTTGGTACAGGGAAGCGGCGAGCAGTACTTC.

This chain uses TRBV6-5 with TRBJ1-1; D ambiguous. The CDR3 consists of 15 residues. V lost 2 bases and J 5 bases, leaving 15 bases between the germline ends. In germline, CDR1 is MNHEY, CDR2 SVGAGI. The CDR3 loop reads CASSYRESGWTEAFF. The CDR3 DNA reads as TGTGCCAGCAGTTACCGGGAGAGCGGCTGGACTGAAGCTTTCTTT.